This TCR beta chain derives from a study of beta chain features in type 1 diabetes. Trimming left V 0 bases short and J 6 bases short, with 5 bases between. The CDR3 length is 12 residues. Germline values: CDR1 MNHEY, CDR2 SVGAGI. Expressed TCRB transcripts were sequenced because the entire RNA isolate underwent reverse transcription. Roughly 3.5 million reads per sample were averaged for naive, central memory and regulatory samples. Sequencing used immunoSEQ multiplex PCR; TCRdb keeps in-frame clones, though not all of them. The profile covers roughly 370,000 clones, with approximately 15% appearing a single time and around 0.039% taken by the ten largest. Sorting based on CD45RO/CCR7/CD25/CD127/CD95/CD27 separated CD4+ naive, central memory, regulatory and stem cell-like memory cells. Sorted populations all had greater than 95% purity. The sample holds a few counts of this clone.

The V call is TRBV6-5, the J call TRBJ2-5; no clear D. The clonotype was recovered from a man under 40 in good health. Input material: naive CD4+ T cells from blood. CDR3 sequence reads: CASSYSMQTQYF. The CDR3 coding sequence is TGTGCCAGCAGTTACTCGATGCAGACCCAGTACTTC.